Presented here are 9 T cell receptor beta chains from one specimen sequenced in a study of T cells after somatic rescue of genetic block. Libraries were prepared by immunoSEQ multiplex PCR; TCRdb keeps only in-frame clonotypes and omits some of them. The table records about 68,000 clones, roughly 92% of them present only once. Input material: peripheral blood mononuclear cells (PBMCs). Every receptor here comes from a man aged 35 to 55.

The chain joins TRBV10-3 to TRBJ2-7; the D gene is possibly TRBD1 (5 bases). The CDR3 runs to 14 residues. Trimming removed 0 bases from V and 3 bases from J, with 9 bases in between. Germline V lookup: CDR1 ENHRY, CDR2 SYGVKD. In DNA, the CDR3 is TGTGCCATCAGTGAGTCGACCAGGGACTACGAGCAGTACTTC. Amino acid sequence: CAISESTRDYEQYF.

This chain links TRBV5-1 with TRBJ1-4, with 8 bases matching TRBD1. Per germline, CDR1 SGHRS and CDR2 YFSETQ. The J segment lost 8 bases and the V segment lost 2 bases, leaving 5 bases of the junction unmatched. There are 14 residues in the CDR3. In DNA, the CDR3 is TGCGCCAGCAGCTTCCAGGGGGCGAAGGAAAAACTGTTTTTT. Residues: CASSFQGAKEKLFF.

The chain uses TRBV6-5 and TRBJ2-1, with a tentative D call TRBD2 (6 bases). The CDR3 is 15 residues long. The germline V gene has CDR1 MNHEY and CDR2 SVGAGI. V lost 0 bases and J 5 bases, leaving 11 bases between the germline ends. CDR3 sequence: CASSYSSSVDNEQFF. DNA for the CDR3: TGTGCCAGCAGTTACTCGTCTAGCGTGGACAATGAGCAGTTCTTC.

V is TRBV29-1 and J is TRBJ2-3, with D possibly TRBD2 on 5 matching bases. Germline lookup yields CDR1 SQVTM and CDR2 ANQGSEA. The CDR3 contains 13 residues. Trimming stripped 4 bases from V and 0 bases from J, with 8 bases between. The CDR3 coding sequence is TGCAGCGTTGTGACGGGGAGCACAGATACGCAGTATTTT. It translates to CSVVTGSTDTQYF.

This chain connects TRBV5-1 to TRBJ2-1; TRBD2 agrees at 7 bases. The germline gives CDR1 SGHRS, CDR2 YFSETQ. Losses at the gene ends were 2 bases for V and 7 bases for J; bases not matched to a gene: 18. CDR3 length: 18 residues. CDR3 coding DNA: TGCGCCAGCAGCTTACGAGGCTTCGCGGGAGCGAGAGGGAATGAGCAGTTCTTC. It yields the protein CASSLRGFAGARGNEQFF.

The gene calls are TRBV6-5 and TRBJ2-5; D call uncertain. Trimming left V 7 bases short and J 6 bases short, with 12 bases between. The germline CDR1 and CDR2 sequences are MNHEY and SVGAGI. The CDR3 extends over 12 amino acids. This chain's CDR3 is CASTTTGKTQYF. As DNA, the CDR3 is TGTGCCAGCACCACAACTGGAAAGACCCAGTACTTC.

This clone is deemed medium-sized. The V gene is TRBV7-9, the J gene TRBJ2-5; a possible D gene is TRBD1 (6 bases). Trimming shortened V by 4 bases and J by 5 bases, and 17 bases separated the two germline ends. The CDR3 has 15 amino acids. Germline V lookup: CDR1 SEHNR, CDR2 FQNEAQ (reference sequence). The CDR3 spells CASSSTRQVRETQYF. The CDR3 bases are TGTGCCAGCAGCTCAACTAGACAGGTGCGGGAGACCCAGTACTTC.

This clone was found a few times. The CDR3 here is CASSLGNHTDTQYF. The CDR3 DNA reads TGTGCCAGCAGCTTAGGGAACCACACAGATACGCAGTATTTT. J is TRBJ2-3 and V is TRBV11-3; D is unclear. The V end lost 1 base, the J end lost 2 bases, and 7 bases lay between the germline ends. CDR3 length equals 14 residues. The germline gives CDR1 SGHNT, CDR2 YENEEA.

About this clone: The sample holds other DNA sequences that translate to the same CDR3. The rearrangement links TRBV9 to TRBJ2-1; 7 nucleotides agree with TRBD1. Germline CDR1 reads SGDLS; CDR2 reads YYNGEE. The CDR3 is 15 amino acids. The trim removed 0 bases at V and 3 bases at J, leaving 3 bases unmatched. This chain's CDR3 is CASSVGSGGYNEQFF. The DNA for the CDR3 is TGTGCCAGCAGCGTAGGATCAGGGGGCTACAATGAGCAGTTCTTC.